The source of this T cell receptor (beta chain) is a study of neurological immune-mediated disorders. The germline gives CDR1 SGHTA, CDR2 FQGNSA. The CDR3 spans 16 residues. The V and J ends lost 5 bases and 0 bases respectively, with 14 bases between them. This clonotype occurred many times. Its cognate antigen is unknown. The cDNA came from 5'RACE with 10-nucleotide random UMIs. From the 5' RACE reads, TCRdb called clonotypes with MiXCR, one entry per CDR3 protein. The sample comprises under 40,000 distinct CDR3 sequences, around 6.8% of which are singletons, and 4.4% rests with the top ten. General study findings and limits: Multiple sclerosis patients had less TCR clonal expansion than even healthy controls, unlike HTLV-1-associated myelopathy.

The TCR sequence derives from a woman between 40 and 55 years old in good health. The chain recombines TRBV7-2 with TRBJ2-1, with D perhaps given as TRBD1 or TRBD2 (6 bases each). The specimen was PBMCs. The CDR3 region is CASSRVTGASYNEQFF. DNA for the CDR3: TGTGCCAGCAGCCGTGTTACGGGGGCCTCCTACAATGAGCAGTTCTTC.